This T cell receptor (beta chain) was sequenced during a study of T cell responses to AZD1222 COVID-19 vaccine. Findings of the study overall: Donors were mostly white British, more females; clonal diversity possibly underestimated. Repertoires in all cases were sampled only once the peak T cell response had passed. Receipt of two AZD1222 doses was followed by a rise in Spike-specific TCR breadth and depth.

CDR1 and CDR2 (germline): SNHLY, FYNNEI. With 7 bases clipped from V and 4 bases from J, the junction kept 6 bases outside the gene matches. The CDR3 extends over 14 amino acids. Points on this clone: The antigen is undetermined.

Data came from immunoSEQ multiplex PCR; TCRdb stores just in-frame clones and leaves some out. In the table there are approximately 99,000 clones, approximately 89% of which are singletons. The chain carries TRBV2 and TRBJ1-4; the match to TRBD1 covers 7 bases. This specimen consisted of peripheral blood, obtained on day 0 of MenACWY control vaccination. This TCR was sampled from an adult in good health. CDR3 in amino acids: CASTRDSHNEKLFF. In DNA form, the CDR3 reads TGTGCCAGCACCCGGGACAGCCATAATGAAAAACTGTTTTTT.